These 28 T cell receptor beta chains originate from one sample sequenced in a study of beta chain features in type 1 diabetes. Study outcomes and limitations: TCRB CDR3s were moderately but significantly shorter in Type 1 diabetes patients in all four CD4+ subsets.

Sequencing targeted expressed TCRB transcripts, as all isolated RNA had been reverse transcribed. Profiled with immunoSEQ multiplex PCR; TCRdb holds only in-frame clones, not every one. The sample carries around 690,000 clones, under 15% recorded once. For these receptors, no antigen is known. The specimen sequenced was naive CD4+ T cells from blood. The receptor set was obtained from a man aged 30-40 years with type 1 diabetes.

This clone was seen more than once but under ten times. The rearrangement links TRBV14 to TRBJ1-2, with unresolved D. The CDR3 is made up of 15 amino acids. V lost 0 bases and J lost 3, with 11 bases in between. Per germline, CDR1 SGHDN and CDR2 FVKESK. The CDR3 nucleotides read TGTGCCAGCAGCCAAGATCGCGGGCTCGACTATGGCTACACCTTC. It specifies CASSQDRGLDYGYTF.

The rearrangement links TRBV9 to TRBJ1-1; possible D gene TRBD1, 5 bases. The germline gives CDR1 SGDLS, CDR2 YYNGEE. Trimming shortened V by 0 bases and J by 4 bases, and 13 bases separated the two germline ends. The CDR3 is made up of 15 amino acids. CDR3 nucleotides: TGTGCCAGCAGCGTAGAGACCGTGGGGGGCACTGAAGCTTTCTTT. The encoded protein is CASSVETVGGTEAFF.

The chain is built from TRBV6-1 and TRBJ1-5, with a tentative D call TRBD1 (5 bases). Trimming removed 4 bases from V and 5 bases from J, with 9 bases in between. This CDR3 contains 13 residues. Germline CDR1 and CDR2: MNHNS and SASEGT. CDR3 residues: CASSGDLDQPQHF. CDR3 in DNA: TGTGCCAGCAGTGGGGACTTGGATCAGCCCCAGCATTTT.

The DNA for the CDR3 is TGTGCCAGCAGCACGTCGGACTCAGTCAATGAGCAGTTCTTC. Amino acid sequence: CASSTSDSVNEQFF. V gene TRBV11-3 combines with J gene TRBJ2-1; possible D gene TRBD2, 5 bases. Trimming removed 5 bases at V and 6 bases at J, with 14 bases between. Germline CDR1 is SGHNT and CDR2 is YENEEA. CDR3 length: 14 amino acids. Together with reference TRBV11-3 and TRBJ2-1, the CDR3 gives the full variable domain: EAGVVQSPRYKIIEKKQPVAFWCNPISGHNTLYWYLQNLGQGPELLIRYENEEAVDDSQLPKDRFSAERLKGVDSTLKIQPAELGDSAVYLCASSTSDSVNEQFFGPGTRLTVL.

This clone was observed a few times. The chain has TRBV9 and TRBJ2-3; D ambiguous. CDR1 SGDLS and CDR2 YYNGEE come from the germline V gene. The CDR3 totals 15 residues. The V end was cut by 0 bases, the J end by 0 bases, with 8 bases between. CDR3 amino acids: CASSVGQPSTDTQYF. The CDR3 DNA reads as TGTGCCAGCAGCGTAGGGCAGCCTAGCACAGATACGCAGTATTTT.

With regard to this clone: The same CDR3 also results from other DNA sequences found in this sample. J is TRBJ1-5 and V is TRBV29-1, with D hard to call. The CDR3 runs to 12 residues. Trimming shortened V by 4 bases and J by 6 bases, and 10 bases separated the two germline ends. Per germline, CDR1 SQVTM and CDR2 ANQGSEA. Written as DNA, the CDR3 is TGCAGCGTTGGGGAGGGAAGTCAGCCCCAGCATTTT. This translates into CSVGEGSQPQHF.

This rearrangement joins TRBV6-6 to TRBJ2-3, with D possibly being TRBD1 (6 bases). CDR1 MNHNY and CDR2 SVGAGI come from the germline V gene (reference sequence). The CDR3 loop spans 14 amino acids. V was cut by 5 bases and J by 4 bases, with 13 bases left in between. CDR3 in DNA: TGTGCCAGCAGTACGCCAGGGGAACCAGATACGCAGTATTTT. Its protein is CASSTPGEPDTQYF.

CDR3 region: CASSYGPRPYEQYF. In DNA, the CDR3 is TGTGCCAGCAGTTACGGGCCCCGGCCCTACGAGCAGTACTTC. This chain links TRBV6-5 with TRBJ2-7; D not certain. V was shortened by 2 bases and J by 2 bases, with 10 bases between the two germline ends. The germline V gene encodes CDR1 MNHEY and CDR2 SVGAGI. This CDR3 contains 14 residues.

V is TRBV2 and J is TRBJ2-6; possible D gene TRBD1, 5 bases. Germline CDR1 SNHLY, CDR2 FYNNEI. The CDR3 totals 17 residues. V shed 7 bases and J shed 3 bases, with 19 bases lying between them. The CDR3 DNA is TGTGCCAGCACAGTCGCCCATCCAGGGCTTGGGGCCAACGTCCTGACTTTC. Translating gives CASTVAHPGLGANVLTF.

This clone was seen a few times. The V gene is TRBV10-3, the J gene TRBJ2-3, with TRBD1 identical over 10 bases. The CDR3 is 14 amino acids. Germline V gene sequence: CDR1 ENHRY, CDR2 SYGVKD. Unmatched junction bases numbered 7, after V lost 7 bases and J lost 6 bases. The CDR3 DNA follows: TGTGCCATCAACCCGGGACAGGGGTCGGATACGCAGTATTTT. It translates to CAINPGQGSDTQYF.

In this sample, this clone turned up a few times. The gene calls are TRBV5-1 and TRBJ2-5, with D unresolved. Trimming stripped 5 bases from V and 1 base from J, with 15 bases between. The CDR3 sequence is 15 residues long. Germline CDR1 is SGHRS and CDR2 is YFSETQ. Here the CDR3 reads CASRPDGRFQETQYF. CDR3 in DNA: TGCGCCAGCAGACCCGATGGACGTTTCCAAGAGACCCAGTACTTC.

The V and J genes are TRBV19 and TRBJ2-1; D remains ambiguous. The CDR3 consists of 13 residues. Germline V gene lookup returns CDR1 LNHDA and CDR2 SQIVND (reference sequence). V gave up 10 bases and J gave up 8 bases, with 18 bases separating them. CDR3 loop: CATSGERFHEQFF. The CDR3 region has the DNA TGTGCCACCTCCGGAGAGAGATTCCATGAGCAGTTCTTC. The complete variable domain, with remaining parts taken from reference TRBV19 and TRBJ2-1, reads DGGITQSPKYLFRKEGQNVTLSCEQNLNHDAMYWYRQDPGQGLRLIYYSQIVNDFQKGDIAEGYSVSREKKESFPLTVTSAQKNPTAFYLCATSGERFHEQFFGPGTRLTVL.

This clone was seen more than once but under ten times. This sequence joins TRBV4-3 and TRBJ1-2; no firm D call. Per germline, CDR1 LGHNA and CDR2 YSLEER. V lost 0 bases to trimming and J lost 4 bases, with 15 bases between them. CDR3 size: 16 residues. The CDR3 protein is CASSQDRGPTLYGYTF. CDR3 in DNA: TGCGCCAGCAGCCAAGATCGGGGTCCCACCCTCTATGGCTACACCTTC.

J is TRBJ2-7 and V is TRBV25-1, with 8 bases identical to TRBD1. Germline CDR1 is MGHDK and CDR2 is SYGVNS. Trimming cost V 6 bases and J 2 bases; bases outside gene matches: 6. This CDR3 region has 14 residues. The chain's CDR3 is CASSGQGRTYEQYF. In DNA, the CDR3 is TGTGCCAGCAGCGGACAGGGACGGACCTACGAGCAGTACTTC.

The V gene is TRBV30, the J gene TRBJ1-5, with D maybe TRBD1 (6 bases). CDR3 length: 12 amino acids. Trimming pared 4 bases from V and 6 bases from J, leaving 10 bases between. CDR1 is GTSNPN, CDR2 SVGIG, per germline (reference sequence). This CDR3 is CAWMGRGQPQHF. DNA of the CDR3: TGTGCCTGGATGGGCAGGGGTCAGCCCCAGCATTTT. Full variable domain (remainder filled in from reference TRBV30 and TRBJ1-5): SQTIHQWPATLVQPVGSPLSLECTVEGTSNPNLYWYRQAAGRGLQLLFYSVGIGQISSEVPQNLSASRPQDRQFILSSKKLLLSDSGFYLCAWMGRGQPQHFGDGTRLSIL.

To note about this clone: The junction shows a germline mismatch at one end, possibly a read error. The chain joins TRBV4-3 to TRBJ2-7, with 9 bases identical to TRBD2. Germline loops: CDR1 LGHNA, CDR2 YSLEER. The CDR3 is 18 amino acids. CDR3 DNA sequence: TGCGCCAGCAGCCAAGATCTTTCTAGCGGGGTAGGCTCCCACGAGCAGTACTTC. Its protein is CASSQDLSSGVGSHEQYF.

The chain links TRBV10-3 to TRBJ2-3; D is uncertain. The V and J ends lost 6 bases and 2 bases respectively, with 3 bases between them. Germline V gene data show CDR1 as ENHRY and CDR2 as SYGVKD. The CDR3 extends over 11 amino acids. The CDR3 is CAIRATDTQYF. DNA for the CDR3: TGTGCCATCAGGGCCACAGATACGCAGTATTTT.

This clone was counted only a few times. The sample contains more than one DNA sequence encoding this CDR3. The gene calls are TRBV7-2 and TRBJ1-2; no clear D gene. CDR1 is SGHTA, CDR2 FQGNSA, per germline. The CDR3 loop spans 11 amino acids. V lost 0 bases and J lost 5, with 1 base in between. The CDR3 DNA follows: TGTGCCAGCAGCTTAGCATATGGCTACACCTTC. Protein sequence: CASSLAYGYTF.

Written as DNA, the CDR3 is TGTGCCATCAGGCCGGAGGCTCCCAACTATGGCTACACCTTC. As protein: CAIRPEAPNYGYTF. The chain is built from TRBV10-3 and TRBJ1-2; D is undetermined. Trimming stripped 6 bases from V and 2 bases from J, with 13 bases between. Germline CDR1 is ENHRY and CDR2 is SYGVKD. This CDR3 comprises 14 residues.

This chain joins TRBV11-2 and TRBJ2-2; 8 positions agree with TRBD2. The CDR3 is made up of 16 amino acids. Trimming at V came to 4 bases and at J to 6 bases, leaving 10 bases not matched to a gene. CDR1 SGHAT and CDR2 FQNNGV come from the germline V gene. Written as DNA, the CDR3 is TGTGCCAGCAGCTCCCGCGGGGGGATGGAGCCCGGGGAGCTGTTTTTT. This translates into CASSSRGGMEPGELFF. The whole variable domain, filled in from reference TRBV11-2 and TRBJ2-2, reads EAGVAQSPRYKIIEKRQSVAFWCNPISGHATLYWYQQILGQGPKLLIQFQNNGVVDDSQLPKDRFSAERLKGVDSTLKIQPAKLEDSAVYLCASSSRGGMEPGELFFGEGSRLTVL.

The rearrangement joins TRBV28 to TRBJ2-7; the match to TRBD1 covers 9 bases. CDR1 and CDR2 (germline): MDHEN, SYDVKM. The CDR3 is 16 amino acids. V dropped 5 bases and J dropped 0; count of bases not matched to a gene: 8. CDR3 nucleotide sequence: TGTGCCAGCAGTCCAGGACAGGGGACGCACTCCTACGAGCAGTACTTC. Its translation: CASSPGQGTHSYEQYF.

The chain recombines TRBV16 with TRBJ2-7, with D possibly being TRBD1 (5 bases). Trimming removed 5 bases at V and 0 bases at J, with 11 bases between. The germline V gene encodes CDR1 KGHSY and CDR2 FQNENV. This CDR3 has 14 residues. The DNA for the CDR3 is TGTGCCAGCAGCAGGGGCCTGAGCTCCTACGAGCAGTACTTC. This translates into CASSRGLSSYEQYF. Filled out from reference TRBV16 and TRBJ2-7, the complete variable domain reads GEEVAQTPKHLVRGEGQKAKLYCAPIKGHSYVFWYQQVLKNEFKFLISFQNENVFDETGMPKERFSAKCLPNSPCSLEIQATKLEDSAVYFCASSRGLSSYEQYFGPGTRLTVT.

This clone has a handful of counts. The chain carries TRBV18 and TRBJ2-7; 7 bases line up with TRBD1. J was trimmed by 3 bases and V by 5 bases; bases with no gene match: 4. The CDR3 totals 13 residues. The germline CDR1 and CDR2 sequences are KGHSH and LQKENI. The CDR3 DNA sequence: TGTGCCAGCTCAGTTGGGACAGTCTACGAGCAGTACTTC. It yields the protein CASSVGTVYEQYF.

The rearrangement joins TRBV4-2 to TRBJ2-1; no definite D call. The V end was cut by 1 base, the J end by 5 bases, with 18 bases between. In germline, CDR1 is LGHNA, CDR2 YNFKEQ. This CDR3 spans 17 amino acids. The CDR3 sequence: CASSQGSTPLGNNEQFF. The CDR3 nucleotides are TGTGCCAGCAGCCAAGGATCGACTCCCCTCGGCAACAATGAGCAGTTCTTC.

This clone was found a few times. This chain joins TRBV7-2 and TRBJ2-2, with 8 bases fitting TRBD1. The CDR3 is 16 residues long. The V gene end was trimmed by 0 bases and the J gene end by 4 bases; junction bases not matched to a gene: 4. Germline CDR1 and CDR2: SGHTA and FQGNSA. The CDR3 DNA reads TGTGCCAGCAGCTTAGCGGGGCAGGGGGCCACCGGGGAGCTGTTTTTT. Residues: CASSLAGQGATGELFF.

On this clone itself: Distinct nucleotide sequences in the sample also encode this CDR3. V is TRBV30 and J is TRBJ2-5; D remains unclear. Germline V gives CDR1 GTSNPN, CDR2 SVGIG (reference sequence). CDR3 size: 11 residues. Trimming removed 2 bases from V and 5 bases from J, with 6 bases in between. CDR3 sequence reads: CAWSTQETQYF. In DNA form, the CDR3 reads TGTGCCTGGAGTACCCAGGAGACCCAGTACTTC.

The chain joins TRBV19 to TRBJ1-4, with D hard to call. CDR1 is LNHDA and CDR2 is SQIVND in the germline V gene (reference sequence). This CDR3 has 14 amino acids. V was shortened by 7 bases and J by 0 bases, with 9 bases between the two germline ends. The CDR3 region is CASTRSATNEKLFF. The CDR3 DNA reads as TGTGCCAGTACCCGGAGTGCAACTAATGAAAAACTGTTTTTT. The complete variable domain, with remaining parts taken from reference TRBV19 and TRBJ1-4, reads DGGITQSPKYLFRKEGQNVTLSCEQNLNHDAMYWYRQDPGQGLRLIYYSQIVNDFQKGDIAEGYSVSREKKESFPLTVTSAQKNPTAFYLCASTRSATNEKLFFGSGTQLSVL.

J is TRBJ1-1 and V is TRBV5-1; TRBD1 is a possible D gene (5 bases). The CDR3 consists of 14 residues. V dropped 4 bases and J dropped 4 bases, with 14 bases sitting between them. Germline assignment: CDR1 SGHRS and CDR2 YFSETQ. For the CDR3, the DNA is TGCGCCAGCAGCCTCGACAGTTCGGTCACTGAAGCTTTCTTT. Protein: CASSLDSSVTEAFF.